Shown below are 18 T cell receptor beta chains from a single sample sequenced in a study of blood T cell repertoires in COVID-19. Sequenced by immunoSEQ multiplex PCR; TCRdb stores in-frame clones only, minus some. The table records 100,000 to 150,000 clones, about 86% of them present only once. The sequenced sample was peripheral blood. These receptors all come from a woman between 45 and 65 years old with acute or convalescent COVID-19.

J is TRBJ2-7 and V is TRBV7-2, with a weak D call TRBD2 (5 bases). CDR1 SGHTA and CDR2 FQGNSA come from the germline V gene. The length of the CDR3 is 15 residues. V was pared by 5 bases and J by 3 bases, with 17 bases between. The CDR3 is CASSIVDSDRYEQYF. The CDR3 DNA follows: TGTGCCAGCAGCATTGTGGACTCGGATCGCTACGAGCAGTACTTC.

This rearrangement joins TRBV7-9 to TRBJ2-3; D might be TRBD2 (5 bases). The CDR3 has 17 amino acids. The ends were cut back, 0 bases at V and 0 bases at J, with 13 bases in the middle. Germline lookup yields CDR1 SEHNR and CDR2 FQNEAQ (reference sequence). CDR3 loop: CASSLAIEGTSTDTQYF. CDR3 nucleotides: TGTGCCAGCAGCTTAGCGATAGAGGGAACTAGCACAGATACGCAGTATTTT.

The rearrangement links TRBV18 to TRBJ1-1; 10 nucleotides match TRBD1. Trimming removed 5 bases from V and 3 bases from J; junction bases left unmatched: 6. This CDR3 spans 15 amino acids. Germline CDR1 reads KGHSH; CDR2 reads LQKENI. The CDR3 DNA follows: TGTGCCAGCTCATCCGGACAGGGGGGGGACACTGAAGCTTTCTTT. It codes for CASSSGQGGDTEAFF.

This clone was found a few times. V gene TRBV30 combines with J gene TRBJ2-3, with 8 bases matching TRBD2. The CDR3 totals 15 residues. The V gene's germline CDR1 is GTSNPN and CDR2 SVGIG (reference sequence). Trimming took 3 bases from V and 1 from J; bases not matched to a gene: 6. In nucleotides, the CDR3 is TGTGCCTGGAGCCCTAGCGGGCTCCGCACAGATACGCAGTATTTT. This translates into CAWSPSGLRTDTQYF.

The V call is TRBV9, the J call TRBJ1-3; 7 bases are a match to TRBD1. V lost 0 bases, J lost 3 bases, and 3 bases stayed unmatched. The CDR3 runs 15 residues. Germline lookup yields CDR1 SGDLS and CDR2 YYNGEE. Here the CDR3 DNA reads TGTGCCAGCAGCGTAGAGGGGGCTCTTGGAAACACCATATATTTT. This translates into CASSVEGALGNTIYF.

The chain carries TRBV5-1 and TRBJ2-7, with 7 bases matching TRBD1. After removal of 5 bases from V and 3 bases from J, the junction contained 5 bases not matched to a gene. Germline loops: CDR1 SGHRS, CDR2 YFSETQ. The CDR3 runs 13 residues. The CDR3 region is CASRGQNFYEQYF. The CDR3 region has the DNA TGCGCCAGCAGGGGACAGAACTTCTACGAGCAGTACTTC.

The J gene is TRBJ1-1, the V gene TRBV3-1 (or the pseudogene TRBV3-2); 7 nucleotides match TRBD1. Trimming took 4 bases from V and 8 from J; bases not matched to a gene: 10. The CDR3 runs to 14 residues. Germline CDR1 reads LGHDT; CDR2 reads YNNKEL (reference sequence). The CDR3 loop is CASSPYQGVGEAFF. CDR3 in DNA: TGTGCCAGCAGCCCATATCAGGGGGTGGGGGAAGCTTTCTTT.

The chain has TRBV19 and TRBJ1-3, with D unresolved. The CDR3 is made up of 15 amino acids. Germline CDR1 LNHDA, CDR2 SQIVND (reference sequence). The V end was cut by 5 bases, the J end by 0 bases, with 11 bases between. The CDR3 reads CASSQWAASGNTIYF. The CDR3 DNA reads as TGTGCCAGTAGTCAGTGGGCCGCCTCTGGAAACACCATATATTTT.

This chain uses TRBV5-1 with TRBJ1-1; 8 bases agree with TRBD1. This CDR3 is 16 amino acids long. Per the germline V gene, CDR1 is SGHRS and CDR2 is YFSETQ. The V and J ends lost 3 bases and 1 base, in that order; junction bases with no gene match: 8. CDR3: CASSSDRGARNTEAFF. The CDR3 DNA is TGCGCCAGCAGCTCCGACAGGGGCGCGAGGAACACTGAAGCTTTCTTT.

The chain combines TRBV7-8 with TRBJ1-4; weak D call: TRBD1 (6 bases). CDR3 size: 16 residues. Per the germline V gene, CDR1 is SGHVS and CDR2 is FQNEAQ. V lost 0 bases to trimming and J lost 6 bases, with 14 bases between them. CDR3 DNA: TGTGCCAGCAGCTTAGCGAGGGGGGGGCATCATGAAAAACTGTTTTTT. Translation gives CASSLARGGHHEKLFF.

This clone has only one observation. The chain is built from TRBV7-2 and TRBJ1-2; D uncertain. With 1 base removed from V and 7 bases from J, the gap between germline ends came to 16 bases. The CDR3 totals 15 residues. Germline values: CDR1 SGHTA, CDR2 FQGNSA. For the CDR3, the DNA is TGTGCCAGCAGCTTAGGACAAGGGAGATTGAGTGGCTACACCTTC. Translated: CASSLGQGRLSGYTF.

The V and J genes are TRBV5-1 and TRBJ1-1; D perhaps matches TRBD1 (5 bases). CDR3 size: 13 residues. V shed 4 bases and J shed 5 bases, with 12 bases lying between them. Germline loops: CDR1 SGHRS, CDR2 YFSETQ. This CDR3 reads CASSLAQGTEAFF. The CDR3 region has the DNA TGCGCCAGCAGCCTTGCTCAGGGAACTGAAGCTTTCTTT. Filled out from reference TRBV5-1 and TRBJ1-1, the complete variable domain reads KAGVTQTPRYLIKTRGQQVTLSCSPISGHRSVSWYQQTPGQGLQFLFEYFSETQRNKGNFPGRFSGRQFSNSRSEMNVSTLELGDSALYLCASSLAQGTEAFFGQGTRLTVV.

The CDR3 is CASSLGEGSNQPQHF. CDR3 DNA: TGTGCCAGCAGCTTAGGGGAGGGGAGCAATCAGCCCCAGCATTTT. V gene TRBV7-6 combines with J gene TRBJ1-5; TRBD1 might be the D (5 bases). In germline, CDR1 is SGHVS, CDR2 FNYEAQ. V shed 1 base and J shed 1 base, with 8 bases lying between them. This CDR3 comprises 15 residues. Combining the CDR3 with reference TRBV7-6 and TRBJ1-5 gives the whole variable domain GAGVSQSPRYKVTKRGQDVALRCDPISGHVSLYWYRQALGQGPEFLTYFNYEAQQDKSGLPNDRFSAERPEGSISTLTIQRTEQRDSAMYRCASSLGEGSNQPQHFGDGTRLSIL.

The chain uses TRBV5-4 and TRBJ1-1; 8 bases are shared with TRBD1. Germline V gene data show CDR1 as SGHNT and CDR2 as YYREEE (reference sequence). The CDR3 totals 12 residues. V dropped 5 bases and J dropped 13; count of bases not matched to a gene: 10. The CDR3 loop is CASSPGTGEVFF. The DNA for the CDR3 is TGTGCCAGCAGTCCCGGGACAGGTGAGGTTTTCTTT.

The J gene is TRBJ1-2, the V gene TRBV7-2; D is possibly TRBD1 (6 bases). CDR3 length equals 15 residues. Trimming shortened V by 4 bases and J by 0 bases, and 12 bases separated the two germline ends. Germline V gene sequence: CDR1 SGHTA, CDR2 FQGNSA. CDR3 residues: CASSSPDRANYGYTF. In nucleotides, the CDR3 is TGTGCCAGCAGCTCTCCGGACAGAGCTAACTATGGCTACACCTTC.

V usage is TRBV20-1 and J usage is TRBJ2-7; D is ambiguous. V was pared by 7 bases and J by 5 bases, with 12 bases between. CDR3 length: 11 amino acids. CDR1 and CDR2 (germline): DFQATT, SNEGSKA (reference sequence). DNA of the CDR3: TGCAGTGTTTCCTCAGGCCACGAGCAGTACTTC. It encodes CSVSSGHEQYF.

The chain combines TRBV6-5 with TRBJ2-5; the D is unclear. The V gene's germline CDR1 is MNHEY and CDR2 SVGAGI. The CDR3 totals 13 residues. The V gene lost 11 bases and the J gene lost 5 bases, with 18 bases spanning the gap. In nucleotides, the CDR3 is TGTGCCGCAGCAAAGACAATTGATGAGACCCAGTACTTC. Its protein is CAAAKTIDETQYF.

This sequence joins TRBV19 and TRBJ1-3, with 8 positions matching TRBD1. After removal of 4 bases from V and 4 bases from J, the junction contained 9 bases not matched to a gene. Germline V lookup: CDR1 LNHDA, CDR2 SQIVND (reference sequence). This CDR3 has 16 residues. CDR3 DNA: TGTGCCAGTAGTACCCCGACAGGGGCTCCAGGAAACACCATATATTTT. Amino acids: CASSTPTGAPGNTIYF.